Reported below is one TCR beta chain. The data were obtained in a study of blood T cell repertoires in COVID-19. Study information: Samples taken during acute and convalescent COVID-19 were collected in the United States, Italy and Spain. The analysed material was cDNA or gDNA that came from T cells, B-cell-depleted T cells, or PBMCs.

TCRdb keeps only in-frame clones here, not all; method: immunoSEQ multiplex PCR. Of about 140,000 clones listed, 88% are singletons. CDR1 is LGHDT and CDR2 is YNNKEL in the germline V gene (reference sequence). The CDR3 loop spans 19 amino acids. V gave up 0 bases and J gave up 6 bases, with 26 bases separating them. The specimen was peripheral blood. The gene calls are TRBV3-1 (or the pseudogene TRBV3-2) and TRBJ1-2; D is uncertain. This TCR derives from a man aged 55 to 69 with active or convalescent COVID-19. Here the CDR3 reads CASSQDRYGLIQNRDGYTF. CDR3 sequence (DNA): TGTGCCAGCAGCCAAGATCGATACGGACTTATTCAAAATCGTGATGGCTACACCTTC.